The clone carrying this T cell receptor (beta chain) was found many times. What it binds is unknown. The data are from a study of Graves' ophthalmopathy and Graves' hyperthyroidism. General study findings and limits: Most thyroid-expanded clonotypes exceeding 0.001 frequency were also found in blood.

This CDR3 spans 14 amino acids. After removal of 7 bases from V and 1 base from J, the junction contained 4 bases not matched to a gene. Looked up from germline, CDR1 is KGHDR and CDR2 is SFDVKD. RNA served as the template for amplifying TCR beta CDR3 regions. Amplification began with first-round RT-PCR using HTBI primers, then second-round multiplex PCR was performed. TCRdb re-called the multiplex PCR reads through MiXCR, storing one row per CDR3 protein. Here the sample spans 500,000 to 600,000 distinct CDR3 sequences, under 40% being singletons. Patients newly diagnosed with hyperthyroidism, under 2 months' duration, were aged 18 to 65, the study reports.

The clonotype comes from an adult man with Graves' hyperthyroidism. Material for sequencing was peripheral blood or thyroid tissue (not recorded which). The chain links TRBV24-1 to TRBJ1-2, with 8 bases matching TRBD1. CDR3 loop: CATSPDRDNYGYTF. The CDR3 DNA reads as TGTGCCACCAGCCCGGACAGGGATAACTATGGCTACACCTTC.